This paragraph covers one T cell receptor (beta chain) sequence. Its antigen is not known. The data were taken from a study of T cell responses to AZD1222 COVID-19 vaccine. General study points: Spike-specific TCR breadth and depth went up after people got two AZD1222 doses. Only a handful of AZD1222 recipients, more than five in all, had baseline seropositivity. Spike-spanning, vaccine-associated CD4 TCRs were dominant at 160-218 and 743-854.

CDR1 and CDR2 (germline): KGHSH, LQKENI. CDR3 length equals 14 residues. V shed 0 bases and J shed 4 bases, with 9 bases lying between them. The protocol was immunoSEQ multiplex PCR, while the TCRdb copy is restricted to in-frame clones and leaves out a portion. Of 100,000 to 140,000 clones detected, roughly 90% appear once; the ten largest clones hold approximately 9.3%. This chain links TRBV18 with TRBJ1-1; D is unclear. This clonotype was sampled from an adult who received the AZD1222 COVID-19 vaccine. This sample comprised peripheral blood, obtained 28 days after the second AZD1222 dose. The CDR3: CASSPPLVRTEAFF. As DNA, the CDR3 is TGTGCCAGCTCACCACCGCTTGTTCGCACTGAAGCTTTCTTT.